This is a list of T cell receptor beta chains from one sample in a study of cytomegalovirus exposure and HLA in healthy donors. Assay used: immunoSEQ multiplex PCR; TCRdb lists only in-frame clones, some missing. The sample includes 190,000 or so clones. Sequencing input: PBMCs. The source is a boy younger than 18 in good health and CMV-seronegative. Both conserved end residues are part of each CDR3.

J gene,V gene,CDR3 protein
TRBJ2-1,TRBV12-5,CASGASGGINEQFF
TRBJ1-1,TRBV20-1,CSASRPEAFF
TRBJ1-2,TRBV6-5,CASSYRDRGRGGYTF
TRBJ1-1,TRBV7-8,CASSASGQGMNTEAFF
TRBJ1-5,TRBV28,CASTEMTGDNQPQHF
TRBJ2-1,TRBV7-3,CASSLTPEQLNEQFF
TRBJ2-1,TRBV19,CASSPTPYPYNEQFF
TRBJ2-7,TRBV9,CASSAGTGSSYEQYF
TRBJ2-5,TRBV11-2,CACLAQETQYF
TRBJ2-1,TRBV19,CASSPISGAYNEQFF
NA,TRBV5-8,CASSSQGAHEQYF
TRBJ1-2,TRBV9,CASSVGQGGEGYTF
TRBJ2-2,TRBV5-1,CASSLDSPAGTGELFF
TRBJ2-2,TRBV6-4,CASSMGLLTGELFF
TRBJ1-2,TRBV5-4,CASSLYTADYGYTF
TRBJ1-2,TRBV12-5,CASVGTTNGYTF
TRBJ2-5,TRBV2,CASSVQGLGSETQYF
TRBJ1-2,TRBV11-3,CASSLTGGLGYTF
TRBJ2-7,TRBV6-1,CASRAQGNRVHEQYF
TRBJ1-1,TRBV5-8,CASSRGLANSEAFF
TRBJ1-1,TRBV19,CASRHLGGVGTEALF
TRBJ2-3,TRBV29-1,CSVEAPRYLSTDTQYF
TRBJ2-5,TRBV5-1,CASSLGGGAPREQYF
TRBJ2-7,TRBV28,CASSLHNSYEQYF
TRBJ2-5,TRBV6-1,CASSGRGGGETQYF
TRBJ2-7,TRBV7-2,CASSLVSGTASYEQYF
TRBJ2-7,TRBV27,CASSPRAGGVYEQYF
TRBJ1-1,TRBV9,CASSIQGNTEAFF
TRBJ2-3,TRBV19,CASSIFPRAGSTDTQYF
TRBJ2-3,TRBV7-8,CASSSGGLAGGSDTQYF
TRBJ1-2,TRBV6-1,CASSPGLAVEGYTF
TRBJ2-1,TRBV5-4,CASSGQTSIGTYNEQFF
TRBJ1-2,TRBV15,CATSRDRGGYTF
TRBJ2-7,TRBV7-3,CASRLAGGSNASSYEQYF
TRBJ1-6,TRBV14,CASSQAYRGPLHF
TRBJ2-7,TRBV9,CASSTTSGDHEQYF
TRBJ1-2,TRBV30,CARMQYNYGYTF
TRBJ2-1,TRBV23-1,CASSQCDRVDEQFF
TRBJ1-6,TRBV30,CAWERDEVQSSPLHF
TRBJ1-2,TRBV11-2,CASSLVSTAQPPNYGYTF
TRBJ2-7,TRBV11-2,CASSPLKGLAGGEQYF
TRBJ2-1,TRBV29-1,CSVEAGGLAEEQFF
TRBJ2-2,TRBV19,CASSIISGELFF
TRBJ2-3,TRBV20-1,CSAPLSDTQYF
TRBJ2-5,TRBV30,CAWSAVGVQETQYF
TRBJ2-7,TRBV5-1,CASSQNRGSYEQYF
TRBJ1-1,TRBV19,CASSISRREAFF
TRBJ1-1,TRBV4-1,CASSRLPTRGNTEAFF
TRBJ2-5,TRBV4-1,CASSPRLASEETQYF
TRBJ1-1,TRBV6-1,CASSESAGGRGTEAFF
TRBJ1-2,TRBV5-6,CASSLGQEIYGYTF
TRBJ2-5,TRBV7-2,CASSLALGRGRWAEETQYF
TRBJ1-1,TRBV4-3,CASSQFGARITEAFF
TRBJ1-5,TRBV2,CASSPSDRHNQPQHF
TRBJ1-1,TRBV27,CASSHTGDTEAFF
TRBJ2-7,TRBV6-6,CASKGGQGLYEQYF
TRBJ1-3,TRBV7-9,CASSYGQGARVNTIYF